This TCR beta chain was captured in a study of identical twins. Findings and caveats of the study: Conclusions relied on cross-sectional statistical analysis, not following the same donors.

TCRdb re-called the 5' RACE reads through MiXCR, storing one row per CDR3 protein. The sample shows approximately 470,000 distinct CDR3 sequences, 12% to 15% of them seen only once. Looked up from germline, CDR1 is MDHEN and CDR2 is SYDVKM. V was trimmed by 7 bases and J by 2 bases, leaving 12 bases between them. This CDR3 is 13 amino acids long. Details on this clonotype: Antigen: not known.

This sample was shared with a second study, whose subject was yellow fever vaccine responses in identical twins.

The V and J genes are TRBV28 and TRBJ2-7; D tentatively reads TRBD1 or TRBD2 (7 bases each). Sequenced material: CD4+ T cells sorted from blood. This clonotype originated in a woman between 18 and 29 years old in good health. The CDR3 bases are TGTGCCAGCATCAGGGGGGGCACCTACGAGCAGTACTTC. Protein: CASIRGGTYEQYF.